The 20 T cell receptor beta chains in this list originate from one sample, sequenced in a study of sequential checkpoint blockade in melanoma. Treatment noted: randomized to nivolumab then ipilimumab (arm A) or the reverse (arm B). Produced via immunoSEQ multiplex PCR; TCRdb's table is partial and in-frame only. The sample consists of 40,000 or so clones, roughly 90% of them appearing once. The sequencing here drew on CD8+ T cells sorted from blood (inferred from file names), taken from a patient given nivolumab and ipilimumab in sequence. These receptors originate from a human donor with melanoma.

The chain combines TRBV10-2 with TRBJ1-5, with 11 bases fitting TRBD1. This CDR3 is built from 15 residues. With V trimmed by 3 bases and J by 6 bases, 4 bases remained unmatched. Germline loops: CDR1 WSHSY, CDR2 SAAADI. CDR3 protein: CASSEGTGGAQPQHF. As DNA, the CDR3 is TGCGCCAGCAGTGAAGGGACAGGGGGAGCTCAGCCCCAGCATTTT.

This clone has only one observation. CDR3 amino acids: CASSLPGQGIETQYF. CDR3 nucleotide sequence: TGTGCCAGCAGTTTGCCGGGACAGGGTATCGAGACCCAGTACTTC. The chain joins TRBV27 to TRBJ2-5, with TRBD1 identical over 9 bases. V trimming: 3 bases; J trimming: 5 bases; junction bases outside the gene matches: 7. CDR1 and CDR2 (germline): MNHEY, SMNVEV (reference sequence). There are 15 residues in the CDR3.

The rearrangement uses TRBV5-4 and TRBJ2-1, with a possible D match to TRBD2 (6 bases). The germline gives CDR1 SGHNT, CDR2 YYREEE (reference sequence). CDR3 length equals 15 residues. V lost 6 bases and J 3 bases, leaving 16 bases between the germline ends. CDR3 sequence reads: CASTPGLVDYNEQFF. CDR3 DNA sequence: TGTGCCAGCACCCCGGGACTGGTAGACTACAATGAGCAGTTCTTC.

This sequence joins TRBV19 and TRBJ2-2; D remains unclear. In germline, CDR1 is LNHDA, CDR2 SQIVND (reference sequence). Trimming pared 7 bases from V and 1 base from J, leaving 22 bases between. This CDR3 has 18 amino acids. CDR3 sequence: CASTHHRLEQGNTGELFF. CDR3 nucleotide sequence: TGTGCCAGTACCCACCACCGACTGGAGCAAGGGAACACCGGGGAGCTGTTTTTT.

This clone was detected a few times. The J gene is TRBJ1-2, the V gene TRBV29-1; D is unclear. CDR1 and CDR2 from the germline V gene are SQVTM and ANQGSEA. The CDR3 has 12 amino acids. V shed 4 bases and J shed 4 bases, with 10 bases lying between them. The CDR3 spells CSVGAPFYGYTF. In nucleotides, the CDR3 is TGCAGCGTTGGAGCTCCCTTCTATGGCTACACCTTC. Full variable domain (remainder filled in from reference TRBV29-1 and TRBJ1-2): SAVISQKPSRDICQRGTSLTIQCQVDSQVTMMFWYRQQPGQSLTLIATANQGSEATYESGFVIDKFPISRPNLTFSTLTVSNMSPEDSSIYLCSVGAPFYGYTFGSGTRLTVV.

The rearrangement joins TRBV6-1 to TRBJ2-7, with D maybe TRBD2 (6 bases). The CDR3 is 15 residues long. Germline-derived CDR1 and CDR2 are MNHNS and SASEGT. V lost 2 bases, J lost 3 bases, and 14 bases lay in between. The CDR3: CASSEKGLFGYEQYF. Written as DNA, the CDR3 is TGTGCCAGCAGTGAAAAGGGACTTTTTGGCTACGAGCAGTACTTC.

The rearrangement uses TRBV6-1 and TRBJ1-1, with D maybe TRBD1 (5 bases). V lost 5 bases to trimming and J lost 8 bases, with 9 bases between them. In germline, CDR1 is MNHNS, CDR2 SASEGT. The CDR3 contains 11 residues. The chain's CDR3 is CASSTGHEAFF. The CDR3 nucleotides are TGTGCCAGCAGTACAGGACACGAAGCTTTCTTT.

V gene TRBV6-6 combines with J gene TRBJ2-7; tentative D call: TRBD2 (6 bases). The CDR3 totals 14 residues. In germline, CDR1 is MNHNY, CDR2 SVGAGI (reference sequence). Trimming stripped 5 bases from V and 2 bases from J, with 13 bases between. CDR3 sequence: CASSGGGLTYEQYF. The CDR3 DNA is TGTGCCAGCAGTGGGGGAGGCCTAACCTACGAGCAGTACTTC.

The gene calls are TRBV29-1 and TRBJ2-7; D might be TRBD1 (5 bases). Trimming removed 4 bases at V and 4 bases at J, with 20 bases between. Germline CDR1 reads SQVTM; CDR2 reads ANQGSEA. This CDR3 spans 15 amino acids. CDR3 nucleotides: TGCAGCGTTGTAGAGATAGGGGCCGGACCTTACGAGCAGTACTTC. Amino acid sequence: CSVVEIGAGPYEQYF.

CDR3 amino acids: CASTETGNTEAFF. The CDR3 DNA sequence: TGTGCCAGCACCGAGACAGGGAACACTGAAGCTTTCTTT. J is TRBJ1-1 and V is TRBV7-9, with a possible D match to TRBD1 (6 bases). V was pared by 7 bases and J by 1 base, with 10 bases between. This CDR3 contains 13 residues. Per the germline V gene, CDR1 is SEHNR and CDR2 is FQNEAQ (reference sequence).

The CDR3 DNA follows: TGTGCCAGCAGCCCTATCCAGGCGAACACTGAAGCTTTCTTT. Protein sequence: CASSPIQANTEAFF. V gene TRBV7-9 combines with J gene TRBJ1-1; D not certain. The CDR3 loop spans 14 amino acids. V was clipped by 5 bases and J by 1 base, with 11 bases between them. CDR1 is SEHNR, CDR2 FQNEAQ, per germline (reference sequence).

The rearrangement joins TRBV19 to TRBJ1-5, with D hard to call. CDR3 size: 15 residues. Trimming took off 2 bases at V and 0 bases at J, with 8 bases between the two ends. Per the germline V gene, CDR1 is LNHDA and CDR2 is SQIVND (reference sequence). In nucleotides, the CDR3 is TGTGCCAGTAGTATACGAGAGGGTAGCAATCAGCCCCAGCATTTT. It yields the protein CASSIREGSNQPQHF.

The chain is built from TRBV9 and TRBJ2-7, with 7 bases aligning to TRBD2. J was trimmed by 2 bases and V by 3 bases; bases with no gene match: 8. The CDR3 sequence is 15 residues long. The germline CDR1 and CDR2 sequences are SGDLS and YYNGEE. In DNA, the CDR3 is TGTGCCAGCAGCGCAGTCCCGGGGGGTGCCTACGAGCAGTACTTC. Encoded protein: CASSAVPGGAYEQYF.

The chain joins TRBV19 to TRBJ2-7, with a weak D call TRBD1 (5 bases). This CDR3 comprises 15 residues. Trimming took off 3 bases at V and 2 bases at J, with 14 bases between the two ends. The germline V gene encodes CDR1 LNHDA and CDR2 SQIVND (reference sequence). CDR3 coding DNA: TGTGCCAGTAGTATTAGTACAGGTAGCCCCTACGAGCAGTACTTC. Amino acid sequence: CASSISTGSPYEQYF. Together with reference TRBV19 and TRBJ2-7, the CDR3 gives the full variable domain: DGGITQSPKYLFRKEGQNVTLSCEQNLNHDAMYWYRQDPGQGLRLIYYSQIVNDFQKGDIAEGYSVSREKKESFPLTVTSAQKNPTAFYLCASSISTGSPYEQYFGPGTRLTVT.

This clone was counted once. This rearrangement joins TRBV9 to TRBJ1-2; the match to TRBD1 covers 8 bases. The ends lost 4 bases at V and 3 bases at J; junction bases unmatched: 8. The CDR3 has 15 residues. Per germline, CDR1 SGDLS and CDR2 YYNGEE. CDR3 in amino acids: CASSRAGGFDYGYTF. Here the CDR3 DNA reads TGTGCCAGCAGCCGCGCAGGGGGCTTTGACTATGGCTACACCTTC.

The rearrangement joins TRBV7-9 to TRBJ2-7, with TRBD2 identical over 10 bases. The CDR3 consists of 14 residues. Germline assignment: CDR1 SEHNR and CDR2 FQNEAQ (reference sequence). Trimming removed 4 bases from V and 4 bases from J; junction bases left unmatched: 4. For the CDR3, the DNA is TGTGCCAGCAGCTCTAGGACTAGCGGATACGAGCAGTACTTC. Residues: CASSSRTSGYEQYF. Using reference TRBV7-9 and TRBJ2-7 for the parts outside the CDR3, the full variable domain is DTGVSQNPRHKITKRGQNVTFRCDPISEHNRLYWYRQTLGQGPEFLTYFQNEAQLEKSRLLSDRFSAERPKGSFSTLEIQRTEQGDSAMYLCASSSRTSGYEQYFGPGTRLTVT.

This clone has just a few counts. The genes are TRBV5-6 and TRBJ2-4, with 9 bases lining up with TRBD2. V was clipped by 0 bases and J by 0 bases; unmatched bases: 1. The length of the CDR3 is 16 residues. The V gene's germline CDR1 is SGHDT and CDR2 YYEEEE. CDR3 nucleotides: TGTGCCAGCAGCTTGGCACTAGCGGGAGCCAAAAACATTCAGTACTTC. This sequence encodes CASSLALAGAKNIQYF.

The chain uses TRBV7-9 and TRBJ2-1; D may be TRBD2 (5 bases). Germline lookup yields CDR1 SEHNR and CDR2 FQNEAQ (reference sequence). The V gene lost 4 bases and the J gene lost 8 bases, with 9 bases spanning the gap. The CDR3 has 12 residues. The CDR3 bases are TGTGCCAGCAGCTCCGGGGATGATGAGCAGTTCTTC. Translating gives CASSSGDDEQFF.

The V and J genes are TRBV6-5 and TRBJ2-3; D might be TRBD1 (5 bases). This CDR3 region has 15 residues. V was shortened by 6 bases and J by 4 bases, with 17 bases between the two germline ends. CDR1 is MNHEY, CDR2 SVGAGI, per germline. This CDR3 reads CASRLVGQRPDTQYF. CDR3 bases: TGTGCCAGCAGACTGGTTGGACAACGTCCAGATACGCAGTATTTT.

The rearrangement links TRBV27 to TRBJ2-3; 9 bases map to TRBD2. The J segment lost 2 bases and the V segment lost 5 bases, leaving 8 bases of the junction unmatched. The CDR3 totals 16 residues. Per germline, CDR1 MNHEY and CDR2 SMNVEV (reference sequence). CDR3 coding DNA: TGTGCCAGCAGTCTTTATAGCGGGAGTCCCACAGATACGCAGTATTTT. Protein: CASSLYSGSPTDTQYF.